This T cell receptor (beta chain) is drawn from a study of T cells in Graves' hyperthyroidism and ophthalmopathy. As for the study in general: Before any treatment, at initial diagnosis, peripheral blood was collected.

Any patient presenting with uncontrolled infection, other autoimmune disease, pregnancy or lactation was left out. Sampled blood dates from first hyperthyroidism diagnosis, and it precedes any ophthalmopathy symptoms. Using RNA transcripts as the source, TCR beta CDR3 regions were amplified. In the first-round RT-PCR of the TCR CDR3, the HTBI primer set was used. TCRdb itself ran the multiplex PCR reads through MiXCR, one entry per CDR3 protein. The data show 690,000 or so distinct CDR3 sequences, under 20% seen once. This CDR3 has 14 residues. Trimming took 3 bases from V and 7 from J, leaving 13 bases between them. The germline V gene encodes CDR1 SEHNR and CDR2 FQNEAQ (reference sequence).

The chain uses TRBV7-9 and TRBJ1-3, with D possibly being TRBD1 (5 bases). Sequenced material: blood. The TCR originated in a woman in her 50s with Graves' hyperthyroidism that later progressed to Graves' ophthalmopathy. CDR3 region: CASSLGTAENTIYF. The CDR3 DNA reads TGTGCCAGCAGCTTGGGGACGGCGGAGAACACCATATATTTT.